This T cell receptor beta chain was captured by sequencing in a study of cytomegalovirus exposure and HLA in healthy donors. The study's findings and limits: In vitro experiments confirmed that a few CMV-associated chains were specific for CMV antigens. It was 150 to 200 TCR beta chains that were listed as cytomegalovirus-associated. Analyzed later, most CMV-associated TCR beta chains appeared HLA-restricted.

On this clone: Antigen specificity is unknown.

The study ran its PCR with 60 Vbeta and 13 Jbeta primers. Sequencing used immunoSEQ multiplex PCR; TCRdb keeps in-frame clones, though not all of them. The repertoire includes fewer than 250,000 clones, around 90% of them detected once, and approximately 1.1% sits in the top ten. This TCR was sampled from a boy aged 2 to 9 in good health and CMV-seronegative. The sequencing sample was made of PBMCs.

CDR3 bases: TGTGCCAGCAGCGTCAGGGACATGGAGACCCAGTACTTC. Encoded protein: CASSVRDMETQYF. This rearrangement joins TRBV9 to TRBJ2-5; a possible D gene is TRBD1 (6 bases). V lost 2 bases to trimming and J lost 5 bases, with 10 bases between them. This CDR3 spans 13 amino acids. CDR1 is SGDLS and CDR2 is YYNGEE in the germline V gene.